This TCR beta chain emerged from a study of tumor-infiltrating lymphocytes in primary liver carcinoma. Points from the study as a whole: Significantly greater top-250-clone fractions characterized tumors relative to blood (p = 0.039).

Production of TCR beta cDNA used about 500 ng total RNA together with a constant-region primer. Each TCR beta library was derived from three nested multiplex PCR rounds that employed slightly modified ARM-PCR. The first two PCR rounds, approximately 10 cycles each, used TRBV1-TRBV30 forward primers and a C-beta reverse primer. TCRdb reprocessed the multiplex PCR reads via MiXCR and lists one record per CDR3 protein. The table lists about 92,000 distinct CDR3 sequences, approximately 68% of them singletons. CDR1 ENHRY and CDR2 SYGVKD come from the germline V gene. After removal of 0 bases from V and 4 bases from J, the junction contained 8 bases not matched to a gene. The CDR3 length is 16 residues. In this sample, this clonotype turned up many times. The antigen is unknown. Co-extraction of RNA and DNA was performed on about 19-30 mg of unsorted bulk tissue.

The origin of this receptor is a middle-aged man with primary liver carcinoma and hepatitis B virus infection. The chain combines TRBV10-3 with TRBJ2-5, with 7 nucleotides matching TRBD2. Sample: tumor-adjacent normal liver tissue. CDR3 coding DNA: TGTGCCATCAGTGAGTCGAGGTGGGAGGGAGGAGAGACCCAGTACTTC. It specifies CAISESRWEGGETQYF.